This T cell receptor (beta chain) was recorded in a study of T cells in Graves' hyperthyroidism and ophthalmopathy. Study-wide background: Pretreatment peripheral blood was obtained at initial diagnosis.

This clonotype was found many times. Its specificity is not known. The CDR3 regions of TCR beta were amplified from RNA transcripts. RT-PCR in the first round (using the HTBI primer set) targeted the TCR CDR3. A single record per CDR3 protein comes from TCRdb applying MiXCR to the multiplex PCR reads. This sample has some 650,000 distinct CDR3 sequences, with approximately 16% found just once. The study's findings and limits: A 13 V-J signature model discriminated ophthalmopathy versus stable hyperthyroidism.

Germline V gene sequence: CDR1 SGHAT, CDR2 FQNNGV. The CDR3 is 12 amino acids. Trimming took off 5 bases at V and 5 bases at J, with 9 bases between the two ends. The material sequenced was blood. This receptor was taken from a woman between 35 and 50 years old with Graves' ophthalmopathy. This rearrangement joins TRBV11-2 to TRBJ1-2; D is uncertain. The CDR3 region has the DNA TGTGCCAGCAGCGCAAGACTTTATGGCTACACCTTC. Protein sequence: CASSARLYGYTF.